This TCR beta chain appears in the sequencing data of a study of blood T cell repertoires in COVID-19. Germline-derived CDR1 and CDR2 are SGHRS and YFSETQ. The CDR3 length is 18 residues. J gave up 0 bases and V 0 bases, and 11 bases lay outside the gene matches. The protocol was immunoSEQ multiplex PCR, while the TCRdb copy is restricted to in-frame clones and leaves out a portion. The top ten hold 2% to 2.5% of the sample, which has roughly 220,000 clones, 80% to 85% seen once. The source material was peripheral blood. J is TRBJ1-1 and V is TRBV5-1, with 7 bases identical to TRBD1. The sequence was obtained from a woman between 55 and 75 years old with acute or convalescent COVID-19. The CDR3 DNA sequence: TGCGCCAGCAGCTTGGGACAGGGCAGAATGCGGATGAACACTGAAGCTTTCTTT. Protein: CASSLGQGRMRMNTEAFF.